A single sample is the source of the 17 T cell receptor beta chains below, sequenced in a study of shared clonotypes between healthy human individuals (dated by TCRdb to about 2020). Libraries were prepared through the immunoSEQ multiplex PCR assay. Held by TCRdb, this immuneACCESS table contains in-frame sequences only and omits some clones. Under half of the omission traces to an unresolved V gene where checked; the cause of the rest is unknown. The sample table contains approximately 2,000,000 clones; only one count was recorded for 80% to 95% of them. About 1.6% of the sample comes from the top ten. For the CD8 naive samples, CD45RO-negative cells were positively selected for CCR7, yielding a CD45RA+CCR7+ population from which TemRA cells were excluded. The specimen was naive CD8+ T cells from PBMCs. Per the publication, the cell subset or site label means: CD45RA+CCR7+. These receptors were collected from a young man in good health. Some clones in this sample may be carry-over from other donors' samples.

The V gene is TRBV4-2, the J gene TRBJ2-7; 11 bases are shared with TRBD2. Germline CDR1 is LGHNA and CDR2 is YNFKEQ. This CDR3 has 16 residues. V trimming: 4 bases; J trimming: 1 base; junction bases outside the gene matches: 6. CDR3 sequence (DNA): TGTGCCAGCAGCCCCTCGACTAGCGGGACGTCCTACGAGCAGTACTTC. Its translation is CASSPSTSGTSYEQYF.

This sequence joins TRBV4-3 and TRBJ2-3, with 7 bases aligning to TRBD1. The V and J ends lost 2 bases and 3 bases, in that order; junction bases with no gene match: 2. Germline CDR1 is LGHNA and CDR2 is YSLEER. The CDR3 contains 14 residues. CDR3 sequence (DNA): TGCGCCAGCAGCCAAAGGGGGCCGACAGATACGCAGTATTTT. Amino acids: CASSQRGPTDTQYF.

The sample holds one count of this clone. The chain couples TRBV27 to TRBJ2-7, with 7 bases that match TRBD1. The CDR3 covers 16 residues. Per the germline V gene, CDR1 is MNHEY and CDR2 is SMNVEV (reference sequence). Trimming cost V 0 bases and J 3 bases; bases outside gene matches: 8. CDR3 nucleotide sequence: TGTGCCAGCAGTTTATCGTGGGGGACAGCTAGCTACGAGCAGTACTTC. Protein sequence: CASSLSWGTASYEQYF.

The chain combines TRBV6-6 with TRBJ2-1, with D tentatively TRBD2 (6 bases). The germline V gene encodes CDR1 MNHNY and CDR2 SVGAGI (reference sequence). V dropped 0 bases and J dropped 2 bases, with 11 bases sitting between them. The CDR3 is 16 residues long. The CDR3 loop reads CASSYSGGIPYNEQFF. For the CDR3, the DNA is TGTGCCAGCAGTTACTCGGGCGGGATCCCCTACAATGAGCAGTTCTTC.

This chain joins TRBV13 and TRBJ2-3; tentatively, D is TRBD2 (5 bases). V lost 5 bases and J lost 0, with 9 bases in between. CDR1 and CDR2 (germline): PRHDT, FYEKMQ (reference sequence). The CDR3 totals 14 residues. CDR3 DNA: TGTGCCAGCAGCCTCGGACTGAGCACAGATACGCAGTATTTT. It specifies CASSLGLSTDTQYF. Based on the CDR3 plus reference TRBV13 and TRBJ2-3, the full variable domain is AAGVIQSPRHLIKEKRETATLKCYPIPRHDTVYWYQQGPGQDPQFLISFYEKMQSDKGSIPDRFSAQQFSDYHSELNMSSLELGDSALYFCASSLGLSTDTQYFGPGTRLTVL.

V usage is TRBV11-3 and J usage is TRBJ2-2, with TRBD2 matching over 9 bases. Germline V CDR1 and CDR2: SGHNT, YENEEA. This CDR3 has 16 residues. The trim removed 4 bases at V and 1 base at J, leaving 4 bases unmatched. The CDR3 region has the DNA TGTGCCAGCAGCTCAAAGACTAGCGGGAACACCGGGGAGCTGTTTTTT. Amino acids: CASSSKTSGNTGELFF.

This clone appeared once. The chain uses TRBV4-1 and TRBJ2-1; D call uncertain. V lost 1 base to trimming and J lost 15 bases, with 19 bases between them. The V gene's germline CDR1 is MGHRA and CDR2 YSYEKL. The CDR3 consists of 14 residues. The CDR3 loop is CASSQGTGASRLFF. CDR3 bases: TGCGCCAGCAGCCAAGGCACCGGAGCGAGCCGTCTGTTCTTC.

The chain employs TRBV28 and TRBJ2-7; D may be TRBD2 (6 bases). CDR1 is MDHEN and CDR2 is SYDVKM in the germline V gene. The ends were cut back, 1 base at V and 5 bases at J, with 15 bases in the middle. CDR3 size: 15 residues. CDR3 region: CASSLYRGAPHEQYF. The CDR3 region has the DNA TGTGCCAGCAGTTTATATCGCGGGGCACCCCACGAGCAGTACTTC.

The chain uses TRBV7-2 and TRBJ2-1; D perhaps matches TRBD2 (5 bases). The germline V and J ends were trimmed by 1 base and 6 bases, with 10 bases remaining between them. The CDR3 runs to 14 residues. Per germline, CDR1 SGHTA and CDR2 FQGNSA. CDR3 sequence: CASSLVVGSNEQFF. For the CDR3, the DNA is TGTGCCAGCAGCTTAGTCGTTGGGAGCAATGAGCAGTTCTTC.

This chain connects TRBV28 to TRBJ2-7; 9 bases are shared with TRBD1. This CDR3 comprises 14 residues. The J segment lost 3 bases and the V segment lost 4 bases, leaving 4 bases of the junction unmatched. Germline lookup yields CDR1 MDHEN and CDR2 SYDVKM. The CDR3 DNA follows: TGTGCCAGCAGTTGGGGGACAGGGTACTACGAGCAGTACTTC. The encoded protein is CASSWGTGYYEQYF.

This chain uses TRBV9 with TRBJ1-1; D gene uncertain. V was shortened by 4 bases and J by 4 bases, with 14 bases between the two germline ends. The CDR3 consists of 14 residues. The germline V gene encodes CDR1 SGDLS and CDR2 YYNGEE. CDR3 loop: CASSFRMEITEAFF. CDR3 coding DNA: TGTGCCAGCAGCTTCAGGATGGAAATCACTGAAGCTTTCTTT.

The chain couples TRBV9 to TRBJ2-2; 7 bases are shared with TRBD2. Germline V CDR1 and CDR2: SGDLS, YYNGEE. V trimming: 3 bases; J trimming: 2 bases; junction bases outside the gene matches: 10. The CDR3 runs to 17 residues. CDR3 region: CASSETPREVNTGELFF. The CDR3 coding sequence is TGTGCCAGCAGCGAGACCCCCCGGGAGGTTAACACCGGGGAGCTGTTTTTT.

This chain links TRBV7-8 with TRBJ2-7, with 8 positions matching TRBD1. V was pared by 5 bases and J by 3 bases, with 12 bases of the junction left unmatched. This CDR3 has 16 amino acids. Germline V lookup: CDR1 SGHVS, CDR2 FQNEAQ. The CDR3: CASSPVPTGGYYEQYF. The DNA of the CDR3 is TGTGCCAGCAGCCCCGTGCCCACAGGGGGGTACTACGAGCAGTACTTC.

The CDR3 is CASSLEGGVDTQYF. CDR3 in DNA: TGCGCCAGCAGCTTGGAAGGGGGCGTAGATACGCAGTATTTT. The rearrangement joins TRBV5-1 to TRBJ2-3; 7 bases agree with TRBD1. V was pared by 0 bases and J by 5 bases, with 3 bases of the junction left unmatched. Germline CDR1 SGHRS, CDR2 YFSETQ. This CDR3 has 14 amino acids.

The chain has TRBV19 and TRBJ1-1; D is ambiguous. Per the germline V gene, CDR1 is LNHDA and CDR2 is SQIVND (reference sequence). V was shortened by 5 bases and J by 0 bases, with 7 bases between the two germline ends. The CDR3 runs 13 residues. The CDR3 sequence is CASSSGMNTEAFF. In DNA, the CDR3 is TGTGCCAGTAGTTCCGGGATGAACACTGAAGCTTTCTTT.

CDR3 sequence reads: CSVEVAGGDEQYF. CDR3 coding DNA: TGCAGCGTTGAAGTGGCGGGGGGCGACGAGCAGTACTTC. This sequence joins TRBV29-1 and TRBJ2-7; 8 positions match TRBD2. The germline V gene has CDR1 SQVTM and CDR2 ANQGSEA. The CDR3 sequence is 13 residues long. V lost 1 base to trimming and J lost 5 bases; unmatched junction nucleotides: 4.

The chain recombines TRBV4-2 with TRBJ2-7, with 7 nucleotides matching TRBD2. Germline V gene data show CDR1 as LGHNA and CDR2 as YNFKEQ. This CDR3 comprises 14 residues. The V gene end was trimmed by 1 base and the J gene end by 6 bases; junction bases not matched to a gene: 6. The CDR3 loop reads CASSQAAGVSEQYF. CDR3 coding DNA: TGTGCCAGCAGCCAAGCCGCGGGAGTTTCCGAGCAGTACTTC.